Listed below are T cell receptor beta chains from one sample, sequenced in a study of OX40 agonist ivuxolimab in advanced cancers. The method was immunoSEQ multiplex PCR; TCRdb's version includes in-frame clones alone and lacks a portion of them. Of about 64,000 clones in the sample, about 88% were seen once. The starting material was CD4+ or CD8+ T cells sorted from blood, obtained in a trial of the OX40 agonist ivuxolimab. Source of these receptors: an adult with an advanced solid tumor such as melanoma, head and neck, liver or kidney cancer. The CDR3 runs from the conserved cysteine through the conserved F or W. A D gene is named only where the DNA matches it firmly. A clone size is listed for some rows: how often the clone was seen (once, few, many), or a class if it is expanded.

J gene: TRBJ1-4; V gene: TRBV1; D gene: .; clone size: few; CDR3 protein: CTSSQDPPGAGPNEKLFF; CDR3 DNA: TGCACCAGCAGCCAAGACCCCCCTGGGGCAGGCCCTAATGAAAAACTGTTTTTT
J gene: TRBJ1-5; V gene: TRBV9; D gene: .; clone size: .; CDR3 protein: CASSRDIGNQPQHF; CDR3 DNA: TGTGCCAGCAGCCGGGACATCGGGAATCAGCCCCAGCATTTT
J gene: TRBJ1-4; V gene: TRBV28; D gene: .; clone size: .; CDR3 protein: CASSFREKLFF; CDR3 DNA: TGTGCCAGCAGTTTTCGTGAAAAACTGTTTTTT
J gene: TRBJ1-6; V gene: TRBV9; D gene: .; clone size: once; CDR3 protein: CASSVVGADSPLHF; CDR3 DNA: TGTGCCAGCAGCGTAGTGGGGGCCGATTCACCCCTCCACTTT
J gene: TRBJ1-4; V gene: TRBV18; D gene: .; clone size: .; CDR3 protein: CASSPNEKLFF; CDR3 DNA: TGTGCCAGCTCACCTAATGAAAAACTGTTTTTT
J gene: TRBJ2-5; V gene: TRBV6-1; D gene: .; clone size: once; CDR3 protein: CASSSLRTQYF; CDR3 DNA: TGTGCCAGCAGCTCACTTCGGACCCAGTACTTC
J gene: TRBJ2-5; V gene: TRBV7-3; D gene: .; clone size: .; CDR3 protein: CASSLGNPPETQYF; CDR3 DNA: TGTGCCAGCAGTCTAGGAAATCCGCCGGAGACCCAGTACTTC
J gene: TRBJ1-4; V gene: TRBV28; D gene: TRBD1; clone size: .; CDR3 protein: CASSFGRGIEKLFF; CDR3 DNA: TGTGCCAGCAGTTTTGGCAGGGGGATCGAAAAACTGTTTTTT
J gene: TRBJ1-5; V gene: TRBV19; D gene: .; clone size: once; CDR3 protein: CASNTMGDRAQHF; CDR3 DNA: TGTGCCAGTAATACGATGGGAGATAGGGCCCAGCATTTT
J gene: TRBJ1-5; V gene: TRBV6-1; D gene: TRBD1; clone size: .; CDR3 protein: CASSATGGYQPQHF; CDR3 DNA: TGTGCCAGCTCCGCGACAGGGGGCTATCAGCCCCAGCATTTT
J gene: TRBJ2-7; V gene: TRBV6-6; D gene: .; clone size: once; CDR3 protein: CASSALVSALSEQYF; CDR3 DNA: TGTGCCAGCAGTGCCTTGGTCAGCGCACTTAGCGAGCAGTACTTC
J gene: TRBJ1-2; V gene: TRBV5-6; D gene: .; clone size: .; CDR3 protein: CASSPYSYGYTF; CDR3 DNA: TGTGCCAGCAGCCCGTACAGCTATGGCTACACCTTC
J gene: TRBJ2-2; V gene: TRBV28; D gene: .; clone size: .; CDR3 protein: CASSTTTRWAGELFF; CDR3 DNA: TGTGCCAGCAGTACTACGACTAGGTGGGCCGGGGAGCTGTTTTTT
J gene: TRBJ2-5; V gene: TRBV5-4; D gene: TRBD2; clone size: .; CDR3 protein: CASSLLAGGRGETQYF; CDR3 DNA: TGTGCCAGCAGCCTATTAGCGGGAGGACGAGGAGAGACCCAGTACTTC
J gene: TRBJ1-1; V gene: TRBV28; D gene: .; clone size: few; CDR3 protein: CASSLGQAPTEAFF; CDR3 DNA: TGTGCCAGCAGTTTGGGGCAGGCCCCCACTGAAGCTTTCTTT
J gene: TRBJ2-7; V gene: TRBV10-2; D gene: TRBD1; clone size: once; CDR3 protein: CASSGPGQLYEQYF; CDR3 DNA: TGCGCCAGCAGTGGTCCGGGACAGTTGTACGAGCAGTACTTC
J gene: TRBJ2-7; V gene: TRBV28; D gene: .; clone size: few; CDR3 protein: CASSTPPGTEQYF; CDR3 DNA: TGTGCCAGCAGCACTCCACCCGGGACCGAGCAGTACTTC